These 5 T cell receptor beta chains were sequenced from one sample in a study of blood T cell repertoires in COVID-19. Clones were sequenced by immunoSEQ multiplex PCR, and TCRdb holds only the in-frame ones, with some missing. The sample yields around 150,000 clones, 65% to 85% seen once. The sample was peripheral blood. The origin of the receptors is a woman of 80 years or more with acute or convalescent COVID-19.

This clone was seen once. This chain links TRBV10-2 with TRBJ2-1; 7 bases are shared with TRBD2. V lost 3 bases, J lost 6 bases, and 8 bases stayed unmatched. CDR1 WSHSY and CDR2 SAAADI come from the germline V gene. The CDR3 is 15 amino acids. CDR3 coding DNA: TGCGCCAGCAGTGATAAGGGAGGGCCCTCCAATGAGCAGTTCTTC. Translated: CASSDKGGPSNEQFF.

The CDR3 nucleotides read TGTGCCAGCAGCTTAACCGGGACAGGGGATTCACCCCTCCACTTT. Encoded protein: CASSLTGTGDSPLHF. The V call is TRBV7-6, the J call TRBJ1-6; 10 bases agree with TRBD1. This CDR3 comprises 15 residues. Per germline, CDR1 SGHVS and CDR2 FNYEAQ. Unmatched junction bases numbered 3, after V lost 2 bases and J lost 8 bases.

The rearrangement uses TRBV5-1 and TRBJ2-1; D is uncertain. The CDR3 is 13 amino acids. V lost 1 base and J lost 7, with 9 bases in between. Germline V gene lookup returns CDR1 SGHRS and CDR2 YFSETQ. The CDR3, as DNA: TGCGCCAGCAGCTTGATCGGCGGAAATGAGCAGTTCTTC. This sequence encodes CASSLIGGNEQFF.

The chain joins TRBV19 to TRBJ2-2; TRBD2 agrees at 7 bases. The germline CDR1 and CDR2 sequences are LNHDA and SQIVND (reference sequence). V shed 10 bases, J shed 2 bases, and the junction held 7 bases outside the gene matches. CDR3 length equals 14 residues. The CDR3 reads CATSGTINTGELFF. The CDR3 region has the DNA TGTGCCACTTCCGGGACTATTAACACCGGGGAGCTGTTTTTT.

The chain combines TRBV7-2 with TRBJ1-5, with D maybe TRBD1 (6 bases). Germline V gene sequence: CDR1 SGHTA, CDR2 FQGNSA. V was trimmed by 5 bases and J by 3 bases, leaving 14 bases between them. The CDR3 is 15 amino acids. The CDR3 here is CASSPDGQYNQPQHF. In DNA form, the CDR3 reads TGTGCCAGCAGCCCGGACGGACAGTACAATCAGCCCCAGCATTTT.